This paragraph reports one TCR beta chain. The specificity of this receptor is unknown. It has no much larger one-base neighbor in the sample; base qualities were not kept. The immunoSEQ Assay, a bias-controlled multiplex PCR, was used to amplify TCRbeta CDR3 regions from genomic DNA. On the authors' methods: The number of nucleated cells in each sample was estimated from the amplification of reference gene primers within the assay. Sequence reads were collapsed and filtered to measure the absolute abundance of every unique TCRbeta CDR3 rearrangement. For each sample, productive Simpson clonality was calculated as the square root of Simpson's diversity index over productive rearrangements. Drawn from immuneACCESS, this table holds only the in-frame rearrangements with V and J called that TCRdb kept. Clones are partly lost; checked studies trace under half to an unresolved V gene and leave the rest unexplained. That table furnishes V, J and clone size, whereas the DNA furnished D and trimming. The sample contains 80,000 or so clones, less than 95% of them found a single time. In total, the top ten clones hold 0.8% to 1.3% of the sample.

This sample is drawn from a study of blood T cell repertoires in COVID-19 (TCRdb year 2020). About the full investigation: The collaborator samples originated in the United States, Italy and Spain and spanned the acute and convalescent phases of COVID-19. The prospective study material was composed of cDNA or gDNA derived from T cells, B-cell-depleted T cells, or PBMCs. Where HLA class I and class II types were available, the types were taken from metadata supplied by the sample provider, not from assay-based typing. Samples came from the ongoing ImmuneRACE study (first 160 participants) plus 1,254 subjects from 6 global collaborators. Deeply sampled blood TCRbeta repertoires from subjects exposed to, actively infected with, or recovered from COVID-19 were included in the dataset. A freely available public database, intended as a resource for researchers studying the immune response to SARS-CoV-2, is where the repertoires were released. The sample metadata nearly always contained a de-identified subject ID, COVID-19 status, age in years and sex.

What the work shows at the level of the full study, not this receptor alone: How much clinical and demographic metadata was included differed by source and by participant, and the metadata was provided uncurated.

Whole blood was collected in K2EDTA tubes by collaborating institutions according to the institutions' own protocols. For TCRbeta analysis, collaborators shipped samples as frozen whole blood, isolated PBMCs, or DNA extracted from either of those sample types. The CDR3 holds 13 amino acids from the cysteine to the phenylalanine. Only CDR3 DNA remains: 39 bases, in frame from the first base. The germline V gene (reference sequence) sets CDR1 to MNHEY and CDR2 to SMNVEV. V is pruned by 2 bases and J by 3 bases, leaving 1 base of the junction without a gene match. Source material: peripheral blood. Here the chain combines TRBV27 and TRBJ2-7; 7 central nucleotides agree with TRBD2. The receptor's source is a woman in her forties or fifties in a cohort sampled during active COVID-19. The bases are TGTGCCAGCAGTTTAAGGGAGGGCTACGAGCAGTACTTC. Its product reads: CASSLREGYEQYF.